The 25 T cell receptor beta chains reported below all come from one sample, sequenced in a study of stem cell transplantation in POMP-related autoinflammatory disease. Clones were read by immunoSEQ multiplex PCR, and TCRdb kept only the in-frame ones, dropping some. The sample shows about 4,900 clones, 80% to 95% of them seen only once. Sequences were derived from CD8+ T cells from PBMCs, sampled after stem cell transplantation. These receptors all stem from a human patient with POMP-related autoinflammation and immune dysregulation (PRAID). The graft donor may account for some of the T cells.

This clone has only a few counts. This chain joins TRBV24-1 and TRBJ2-7, with 10 nucleotides matching TRBD2. Germline V gene data show CDR1 as KGHDR and CDR2 as SFDVKD. The CDR3 has 13 residues. Trimming cost V 4 bases and J 6 bases; bases outside gene matches: 2. The CDR3, as DNA: TGTGCCACCAGTGACTTAGCGGGAGGCGAGCAGTACTTC. Its protein is CATSDLAGGEQYF.

The rearrangement links TRBV18 to TRBJ2-7; D gene ambiguous. CDR1 KGHSH and CDR2 LQKENI come from the germline V gene. V was pared by 1 base and J by 6 bases, with 7 bases between. CDR3 size: 12 residues. The CDR3 sequence is CASSPLGFEQYF. In DNA, the CDR3 is TGTGCCAGCTCACCACTGGGCTTCGAGCAGTACTTC.

V usage is TRBV7-9 and J usage is TRBJ2-4, with no clear D. Germline CDR1 and CDR2: SEHNR and FQNEAQ (reference sequence). The CDR3 is made up of 13 amino acids. The ends were cut back, 1 base at V and 11 bases at J, with 12 bases in the middle. CDR3 nucleotide sequence: TGTGCCAGCAGCTTAGAGTCATACCGGGTTCAGTACTTC. Translation: CASSLESYRVQYF.

This chain connects TRBV27 to TRBJ2-7; no reliable D call. V shed 6 bases and J shed 2 bases, with 14 bases lying between them. The CDR3 is made up of 14 amino acids. The V gene's germline CDR1 is MNHEY and CDR2 SMNVEV (reference sequence). The CDR3, as DNA: TGTGCCAGCAGCGCCGGGCAGCCTGCCTACGAGCAGTACTTC. Its translation: CASSAGQPAYEQYF.

This sequence joins TRBV6-5 and TRBJ1-1; 8 bases line up with TRBD1. V was clipped by 5 bases and J by 4 bases; unmatched bases: 0. Per the germline V gene, CDR1 is MNHEY and CDR2 is SVGAGI. This CDR3 has 12 residues. Here the CDR3 DNA reads TGTGCCAGCAGTACAGGGGGCACTGAAGCTTTCTTT. It translates to CASSTGGTEAFF.

CDR3 sequence reads: CAWMSGRGYEQYF. The CDR3 DNA follows: TGTGCCTGGATGTCCGGGAGGGGCTACGAGCAGTACTTC. The rearrangement joins TRBV30 to TRBJ2-7, with 8 positions matching TRBD2. After removal of 4 bases from V and 3 bases from J, the junction contained 5 bases not matched to a gene. The CDR3 runs 13 residues. CDR1 and CDR2 (germline): GTSNPN, SVGIG (reference sequence).

The genes are TRBV19 and TRBJ1-1, with D possibly TRBD1 on 5 matching bases. Trimming shortened V by 3 bases and J by 1 base, and 18 bases separated the two germline ends. The length of the CDR3 is 17 residues. Germline CDR1 and CDR2: LNHDA and SQIVND (reference sequence). The CDR3 loop is CASSMPPDWGENTEAFF. In DNA, the CDR3 is TGTGCCAGTAGTATGCCTCCGGACTGGGGGGAGAACACTGAAGCTTTCTTT. Full variable domain (outside the CDR3, taken from reference TRBV19 and TRBJ1-1): DGGITQSPKYLFRKEGQNVTLSCEQNLNHDAMYWYRQDPGQGLRLIYYSQIVNDFQKGDIAEGYSVSREKKESFPLTVTSAQKNPTAFYLCASSMPPDWGENTEAFFGQGTRLTVV.

This clone was seen a few times. In DNA, the CDR3 is TGTGCCAGCAGCGTCTCGTCAGGGGTAGTCTACGAGCAGTACTTC. It encodes CASSVSSGVVYEQYF. This chain connects TRBV9 to TRBJ2-7; a weak D match, TRBD1 (6 bases). This CDR3 has 15 residues. The V end was cut by 2 bases, the J end by 3 bases, with 15 bases between. Germline V lookup: CDR1 SGDLS, CDR2 YYNGEE.

This clone was seen a single time. The chain has TRBV6-1 and TRBJ2-2; no definite D call. V dropped 2 bases and J dropped 1 base, with 5 bases sitting between them. The CDR3 has 14 amino acids. Germline V gene lookup returns CDR1 MNHNS and CDR2 SASEGT. The CDR3 coding sequence is TGTGCCAGCAGTGAATACATGAACACCGGGGAGCTGTTTTTT. Residues: CASSEYMNTGELFF.

The rearrangement joins TRBV7-2 to TRBJ1-2, with D uncertain. In germline, CDR1 is SGHTA, CDR2 FQGNSA. The CDR3 sequence is 14 residues long. The germline V and J ends were trimmed by 0 bases and 1 base, with 6 bases remaining between them. Here the CDR3 reads CASSLASSNYGYTF. The CDR3 region has the DNA TGTGCCAGCAGCTTAGCTTCCAGTAACTATGGCTACACCTTC. The whole variable domain, filled in from reference TRBV7-2 and TRBJ1-2, reads GAGVSQSPSNKVTEKGKDVELRCDPISGHTALYWYRQSLGQGLEFLIYFQGNSAPDKSGLPSDRFSAERTGGSVSTLTIQRTQQEDSAVYLCASSLASSNYGYTFGSGTRLTVV.

The chain uses TRBV5-6 and TRBJ2-1, with 15 bases that match TRBD2. V shed 3 bases, J shed 14 bases, and the junction held 6 bases outside the gene matches. The CDR3 is made up of 14 amino acids. Germline V CDR1 and CDR2: SGHDT, YYEEEE. The CDR3 nucleotides read TGTGCCAGCAGCTCTGGACTAGCGGGAGGGTTGGAGTTCTTC. It specifies CASSSGLAGGLEFF.

V is TRBV27 and J is TRBJ2-7; 11 bases match TRBD2. Trimming removed 10 bases from V and 3 bases from J; junction bases left unmatched: 5. Germline loops: CDR1 MNHEY, CDR2 SMNVEV (reference sequence). The CDR3 is made up of 13 amino acids. CDR3 sequence reads: CATSGTSGYEQYF. The CDR3 DNA sequence: TGTGCCACCTCCGGGACTAGCGGCTACGAGCAGTACTTC.

The V and J genes are TRBV4-2 and TRBJ2-1; 8 bases are shared with TRBD2. Looked up from germline, CDR1 is LGHNA and CDR2 is YNFKEQ. This CDR3 is 17 amino acids long. V lost 4 bases and J lost 0; bases outside the gene matches: 8. The CDR3 here is CASSPPPAGGSYNEQFF. In nucleotides, the CDR3 is TGTGCCAGCAGCCCCCCCCCTGCGGGAGGCTCCTACAATGAGCAGTTCTTC.

This clone was detected a few times. In DNA, the CDR3 is TGTGCCAGCAGTTTAGTCCGGTCGGAAGGCTACACCTTC. Its protein is CASSLVRSEGYTF. This sequence joins TRBV28 and TRBJ1-2; D gene ambiguous. Trimming shortened V by 2 bases and J by 8 bases, and 12 bases separated the two germline ends. This CDR3 has 13 amino acids. From germline, CDR1 is MDHEN and CDR2 SYDVKM.

CDR3 region: CASRDPTGKETQYF. As DNA, the CDR3 is TGTGCCAGCCGCGATCCGACAGGGAAAGAGACCCAGTACTTC. The chain combines TRBV2 with TRBJ2-5, with 7 bases matching TRBD1. The CDR3 is 14 amino acids. J gave up 3 bases and V 8 bases, and 9 bases lay outside the gene matches. In germline, CDR1 is SNHLY, CDR2 FYNNEI.

This CDR3 reads CASSLGVSVSQPQHF. The DNA of the CDR3 is TGTGCCAGCAGCTTAGGGGTCTCGGTAAGTCAGCCCCAGCATTTT. The rearrangement uses TRBV5-6 and TRBJ1-5; D perhaps matches TRBD1 (5 bases). CDR3 length equals 15 residues. In germline, CDR1 is SGHDT, CDR2 YYEEEE. Trimming cost V 2 bases and J 6 bases, with 15 bases left between them.

This clone was observed a handful of times. This sequence joins TRBV7-9 and TRBJ2-7, with D unclear. V gave up 5 bases and J gave up 0 bases, with 8 bases separating them. The CDR3 spans 13 residues. CDR1 SEHNR and CDR2 FQNEAQ come from the germline V gene (reference sequence). The CDR3 here is CASSPRVSYEQYF. DNA of the CDR3: TGTGCCAGCAGCCCCCGGGTCTCCTACGAGCAGTACTTC.

The chain recombines TRBV13 with TRBJ2-7; TRBD1 aligns across 8 bases. The ends lost 0 bases at V and 6 bases at J; junction bases unmatched: 4. The germline V gene has CDR1 PRHDT and CDR2 FYEKMQ (reference sequence). The CDR3 is 14 amino acids. CDR3 amino acids: CASSLGQGASEQYF. CDR3 DNA: TGTGCCAGCAGCTTAGGCCAGGGGGCCTCCGAGCAGTACTTC.

CDR3 protein: CASSTGNSEAFF. CDR3 bases: TGTGCCAGCAGCACAGGTAACTCTGAAGCTTTCTTT. The chain couples TRBV9 to TRBJ1-1, with D possibly being TRBD1 (5 bases). Trimming took off 4 bases at V and 6 bases at J, with 10 bases between the two ends. CDR1 is SGDLS, CDR2 YYNGEE, per germline. The length of the CDR3 is 12 residues. Together with reference TRBV9 and TRBJ1-1, the CDR3 gives the full variable domain: DSGVTQTPKHLITATGQRVTLRCSPRSGDLSVYWYQQSLDQGLQFLIQYYNGEERAKGNILERFSAQQFPDLHSELNLSSLELGDSALYFCASSTGNSEAFFGQGTRLTVV.

The chain joins TRBV9 to TRBJ2-5; TRBD2 matches at 8 bases. This CDR3 spans 15 amino acids. The V gene's germline CDR1 is SGDLS and CDR2 YYNGEE. Germline trimming cut 4 bases from V and 2 bases from J; bases unmatched to any gene: 7. Here the CDR3 reads CASSLGTSEQETQYF. The CDR3, as DNA: TGTGCCAGCAGCCTCGGGACTAGTGAGCAAGAGACCCAGTACTTC.

The chain has TRBV7-2 and TRBJ2-3, with a weak D call TRBD1 (5 bases). Trimming cost V 1 base and J 4 bases, with 6 bases left between them. This CDR3 comprises 13 residues. The germline gives CDR1 SGHTA, CDR2 FQGNSA. CDR3 nucleotide sequence: TGTGCCAGCAGCTTAGGGGGCCCAGATACGCAGTATTTT. Translated, it gives CASSLGGPDTQYF.

J is TRBJ1-5 and V is TRBV9; 9 nucleotides align to TRBD1. The CDR3 sequence is 16 residues long. The germline CDR1 and CDR2 sequences are SGDLS and YYNGEE. Losses at the gene ends were 4 bases for V and 4 bases for J; bases not matched to a gene: 9. The DNA for the CDR3 is TGTGCCAGCAGCCCAGGAGGGGGACAGGGAAATCAGCCCCAGCATTTT. It encodes CASSPGGGQGNQPQHF.

This chain uses TRBV3-1 (or the pseudogene TRBV3-2) with TRBJ2-1; 8 bases are shared with TRBD1. Germline lookup yields CDR1 LGHDT and CDR2 YNNKEL (reference sequence). This CDR3 has 18 residues. Trimming took 0 bases from V and 3 from J; bases not matched to a gene: 10. CDR3 sequence reads: CASSQDWIGTGDYNEQFF. Written as DNA, the CDR3 is TGTGCCAGCAGCCAAGATTGGATCGGGACAGGAGACTACAATGAGCAGTTCTTC.

CDR3 loop: CASATGSYNEQFF. The CDR3 DNA reads as TGTGCCAGTGCGACAGGCTCCTACAATGAGCAGTTCTTC. The rearrangement links TRBV19 to TRBJ2-1; D may be TRBD1 (6 bases). CDR1 and CDR2 from the germline V gene are LNHDA and SQIVND (reference sequence). Deletions cut 8 bases from V and 0 bases from J, with 8 bases between. The CDR3 spans 13 residues.

The chain combines TRBV15 with TRBJ2-2; TRBD1 matches at 7 bases. Trimming took 5 bases from V and 0 from J; bases not matched to a gene: 15. CDR3 size: 19 residues. Germline CDR1 and CDR2: LNHNV and YYDKDF (reference sequence). CDR3 DNA: TGTGCCACCAGCGACCGGACCCCCAAGGACAGGACGAACACCGGGGAGCTGTTTTTT. Amino acid sequence: CATSDRTPKDRTNTGELFF.